The 4 T cell receptor beta chains below all came from one sample that was sequenced in a study of T cell responses to AZD1222 COVID-19 vaccine. Data came from immunoSEQ multiplex PCR; TCRdb stores just in-frame clones and leaves some out. The table lists hundreds of thousands of clones, just over 90% of them singletons, with approximately 1% in the top ten. The specimen comprised peripheral blood, sampled on day 0 of MenACWY control vaccination. These receptors all stem from an adult in good health.

The chain employs TRBV6-5 and TRBJ2-2, with 8 bases identical to TRBD1. This CDR3 is 15 amino acids long. CDR1 and CDR2 from the germline V gene are MNHEY and SVGAGI. J gave up 5 bases and V 3 bases, and 5 bases lay outside the gene matches. CDR3 coding DNA: TGTGCCAGCAGTTATGGACAGGGATGGACCGGGGAGCTGTTTTTT. Translation: CASSYGQGWTGELFF.

The chain links TRBV6-5 to TRBJ1-3; D may be TRBD1 (5 bases). Trimming shortened V by 2 bases and J by 4 bases, and 12 bases separated the two germline ends. Germline assignment: CDR1 MNHEY and CDR2 SVGAGI. The CDR3 is 15 amino acids. CDR3 coding DNA: TGTGCCAGCAGTTACGGCGGGACGGGGGGAAACACCATATATTTT. This codes for CASSYGGTGGNTIYF.

Only a few counts were recorded for this clone. Other nucleotide sequences from this sample produce the same CDR3. V usage is TRBV3-1 (or the pseudogene TRBV3-2) and J usage is TRBJ1-2; 10 bases fit TRBD1. The V and J ends lost 4 bases and 4 bases, in that order; junction bases with no gene match: 3. Per the germline V gene, CDR1 is LGHDT and CDR2 is YNNKEL (reference sequence). The CDR3 has 14 residues. The CDR3 coding sequence is TGTGCCAGCAGCCCGACAGGGGGCGGCTATGGCTACACCTTC. Its protein product is CASSPTGGGYGYTF.

The rearrangement uses TRBV2 and TRBJ2-1, with a possible D match to TRBD2 (6 bases). The CDR3 totals 17 residues. The germline gives CDR1 SNHLY, CDR2 FYNNEI. V lost 6 bases and J lost 0, with 18 bases in between. CDR3 protein: CASRRGFAGISYNEQFF. CDR3 in DNA: TGTGCCAGCAGGAGGGGATTCGCGGGGATCTCCTACAATGAGCAGTTCTTC.